What follows are 6 T cell receptor beta chains derived from one specimen sequenced in a study of blood T cell repertoires in COVID-19. Profiling relied on immunoSEQ multiplex PCR, and the TCRdb table lists in-frame clones only, not all of them. The profile shows about 200,000 clones, almost 85% of them singletons. Sample: peripheral blood. All receptors derive from a woman in her 70s with COVID-19, enrolled during active disease.

The chain's CDR3 is CASSLTGQLNTEAFF. CDR3 nucleotides: TGCGCCAGCAGCTTGACGGGACAATTGAACACTGAAGCTTTCTTT. This chain connects TRBV5-1 to TRBJ1-1; possible D gene TRBD1, 6 bases. Germline CDR1 and CDR2: SGHRS and YFSETQ. The ends were cut back, 1 base at V and 0 bases at J, with 10 bases in the middle. This CDR3 region has 15 residues.

This clone was seen just once. The chain has TRBV7-3 and TRBJ2-3; TRBD2 aligns across 9 bases. Germline-derived CDR1 and CDR2 are SGHTA and FQGTGA. The CDR3 runs to 15 residues. Germline trimming cut 5 bases from V and 6 bases from J; bases unmatched to any gene: 9. This CDR3 is CASSPSLAGMDTQYF. The CDR3 nucleotides are TGTGCCAGCAGCCCCTCGCTAGCGGGGATGGATACGCAGTATTTT.

This chain uses TRBV6-5 with TRBJ2-1, with 7 bases identical to TRBD1. V was pared by 2 bases and J by 9 bases, with 7 bases of the junction left unmatched. The CDR3 extends over 14 amino acids. CDR1 is MNHEY and CDR2 is SVGAGI in the germline V gene. The CDR3 DNA reads as TGTGCCAGCAGTTACGCCGGGACAGTCCTTGAGCAGTTCTTC. Amino acid sequence: CASSYAGTVLEQFF.

V is TRBV6-5 and J is TRBJ2-5; the D gene is possibly TRBD2 (6 bases). The germline V gene encodes CDR1 MNHEY and CDR2 SVGAGI. The CDR3 is 14 amino acids. V lost 7 bases, J lost 1 base, and 13 bases lay in between. The chain's CDR3 is CASTAGGVQETQYF. CDR3 nucleotide sequence: TGTGCCAGCACCGCTGGAGGGGTCCAAGAGACCCAGTACTTC.

This clone showed up just a few times. This rearrangement joins TRBV7-2 to TRBJ2-5; D is undetermined. Trimming stripped 3 bases from V and 2 bases from J, with 7 bases between. Germline V gene sequence: CDR1 SGHTA, CDR2 FQGNSA. This CDR3 contains 13 residues. This CDR3 is CASSLVAQETQYF. DNA for the CDR3: TGTGCCAGCAGCTTGGTAGCTCAAGAGACCCAGTACTTC.

A note on this clone: Relative to the germline gene, one junction end is altered; a read error may explain this. The rearrangement uses TRBV7-7 and TRBJ2-7; TRBD1 matches at 8 bases. The germline V gene has CDR1 SSHAT and CDR2 FNYEAQ (reference sequence). The CDR3 runs to 13 residues. CDR3 region: CASSLGQGNEQYF. As DNA, the CDR3 is TGTGCTAGCAGCTTAGGACAGGGAAACGAGCAGTACTTC. Full variable domain (missing parts from reference TRBV7-7 and TRBJ2-7): GAGVSQSPRYKVTKRGQDVTLRCDPISSHATLYWYQQALGQGPEFLTYFNYEAQPDKSGLPSDRFSAERPEGSISTLTIQRTEQRDSAMYRCASSLGQGNEQYFGPGTRLTVT.